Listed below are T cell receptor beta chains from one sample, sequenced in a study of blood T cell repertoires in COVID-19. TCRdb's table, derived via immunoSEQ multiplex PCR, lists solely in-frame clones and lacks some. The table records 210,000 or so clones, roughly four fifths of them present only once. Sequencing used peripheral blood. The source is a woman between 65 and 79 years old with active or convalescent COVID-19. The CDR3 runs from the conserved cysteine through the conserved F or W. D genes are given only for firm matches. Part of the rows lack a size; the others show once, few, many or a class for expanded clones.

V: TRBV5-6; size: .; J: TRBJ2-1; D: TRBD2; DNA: TGTGCCAGCACCGGACTAGCGGCGACTAATGAGCAGTTCTTC; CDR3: CASTGLAATNEQFF
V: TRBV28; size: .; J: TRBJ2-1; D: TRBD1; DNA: TGTGCCAGCAGTCCTACAGGGGGCGGGCAGTTCTTC; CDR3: CASSPTGGGQFF
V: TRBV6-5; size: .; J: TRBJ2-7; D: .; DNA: TGTGCCAGCAGTTATCTCACTCTAAGCTTCTTC; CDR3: CASSYLTLSFF
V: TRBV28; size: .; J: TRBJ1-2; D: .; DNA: TGTGCCAGCAGTTTACAGGGGTCGGCTGGCTACACCTTC; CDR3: CASSLQGSAGYTF
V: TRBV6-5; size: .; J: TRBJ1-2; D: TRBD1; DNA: TGTGCCAGCAACCTAGGACAGGCGGCCTATGGCTACACCTTC; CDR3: CASNLGQAAYGYTF
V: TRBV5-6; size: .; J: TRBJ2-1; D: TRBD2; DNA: TGTGCCAGCAGCCCAGGATCACCGGGACTAGAGCAGTTCTTC; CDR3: CASSPGSPGLEQFF
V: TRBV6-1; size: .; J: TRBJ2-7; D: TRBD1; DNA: TGTGCCAGCAGTGATAGGACAGGGAGTTACGAGCAGTACTTC; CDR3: CASSDRTGSYEQYF
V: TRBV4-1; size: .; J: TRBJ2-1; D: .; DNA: TGCGCCAGCAGCCAAGGGGTGGCTAGGGAGTCCTACAATGAGCAGTTCTTC; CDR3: CASSQGVARESYNEQFF
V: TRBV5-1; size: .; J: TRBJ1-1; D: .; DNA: TGCGCCAGCGGTCCCACTACGAACACTGAAGCTTTCTTT; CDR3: CASGPTTNTEAFF
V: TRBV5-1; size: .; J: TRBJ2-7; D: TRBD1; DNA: TGCGCCAGCAGTCCTAGGACAGGGCCCTACGAGCAGTACTTC; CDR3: CASSPRTGPYEQYF
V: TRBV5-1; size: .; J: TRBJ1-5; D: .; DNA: TGCGCCAGCAGCTTAACGGCAGGGAATAGCAATCAGCCCCAGCATTTT; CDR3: CASSLTAGNSNQPQHF
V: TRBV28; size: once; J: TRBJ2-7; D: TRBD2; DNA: TGTGCCAGCAGTCCCCAAGGGGGACTAGCGGGATACGAGCAGTACTTC; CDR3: CASSPQGGLAGYEQYF
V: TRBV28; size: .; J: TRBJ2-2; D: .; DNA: TGTGCCAGCAGTTTACAGGGGAACCGGGGGGAGCTGTTTTTT; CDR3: CASSLQGNRGELFF
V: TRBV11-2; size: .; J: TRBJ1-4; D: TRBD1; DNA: TGTGCCAGCAGCCTGTGGACAGGGGCGGGTGAAAAACTGTTTTTT; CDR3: CASSLWTGAGEKLFF
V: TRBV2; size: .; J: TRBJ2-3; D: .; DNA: TGTGCCAGCAGTGAAGCGAGGGCAGGGGCCCGTAATTTT; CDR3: CASSEARAGARNF
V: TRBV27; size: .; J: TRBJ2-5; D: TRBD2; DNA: TGTGCCAGCAGTGGGCGGGAGGGCCGAGTGGAGACCCAGTACTTC; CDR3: CASSGREGRVETQYF
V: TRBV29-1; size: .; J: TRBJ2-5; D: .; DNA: TGCAGCGTCTCCCGACAGACGCAAGAGACCCAGTACTTC; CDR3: CSVSRQTQETQYF
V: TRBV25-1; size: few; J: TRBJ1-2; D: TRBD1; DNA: TGTGCCAGCAGTGAGTCTTGGACAGGGAAGGATGGCTACACCTTC; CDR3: CASSESWTGKDGYTF
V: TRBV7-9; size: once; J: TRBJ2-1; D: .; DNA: TGTGCCAGCAGCTCGCCGGCTAACTACCCGAGTTTAAATGAGCAGTTCTTC; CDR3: CASSSPANYPSLNEQFF
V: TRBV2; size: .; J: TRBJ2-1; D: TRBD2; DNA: TGTGCCAGCAAGAGTACTAGCGGGATGGATGAGCAGTTCTTC; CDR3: CASKSTSGMDEQFF
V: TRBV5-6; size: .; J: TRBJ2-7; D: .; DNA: TGTGCCAGCAGCCCTTACACCACCTACGAGCAGTACTTC; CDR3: CASSPYTTYEQYF
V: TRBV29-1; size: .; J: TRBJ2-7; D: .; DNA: TGCAGCGTTGAAGAAGCACGGGAAGGGGGCTACGAGCAGTACTTC; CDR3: CSVEEAREGGYEQYF
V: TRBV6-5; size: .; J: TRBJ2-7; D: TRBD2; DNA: TGTGCCAGCAGTAACCCCGCCGGGGGGTACGAGCAGTACTTC; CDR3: CASSNPAGGYEQYF
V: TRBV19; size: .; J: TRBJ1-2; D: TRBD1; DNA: TGTGCCAGTAGTTCCGCTGTGGACAGGGTGGTATATGGCTACACCTTC; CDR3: CASSSAVDRVVYGYTF
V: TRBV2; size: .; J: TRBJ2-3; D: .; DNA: TGTGCCAGCAACAGATATTTTACAGATACGCAGTATTTT; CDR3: CASNRYFTDTQYF
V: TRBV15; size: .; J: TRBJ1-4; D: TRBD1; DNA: TGTGCCACCAGCAGAGATCAGGGGACAGCTAATGAAAAACTGTTTTTT; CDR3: CATSRDQGTANEKLFF
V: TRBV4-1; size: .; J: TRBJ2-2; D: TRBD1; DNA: TGCGCCAGCAGCAGCAGGGGGCGCTTAGACACCGGGGAGCTGTTTTTT; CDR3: CASSSRGRLDTGELFF
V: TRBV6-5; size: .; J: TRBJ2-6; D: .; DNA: TGTGCCAGCACCGGGACTTTCTCTGGGGCCAACGTCCTGACTTTC; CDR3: CASTGTFSGANVLTF
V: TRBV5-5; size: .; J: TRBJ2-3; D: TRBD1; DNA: TGTGCCAGCAGCTGGCGGACAGGGCAGGCAGATACGCAGTATTTT; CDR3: CASSWRTGQADTQYF
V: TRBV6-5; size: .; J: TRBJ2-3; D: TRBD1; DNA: TGTGCCAGCAGTTACGGGACAGTTACCCTGGGAGATACGCAGTATTTT; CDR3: CASSYGTVTLGDTQYF
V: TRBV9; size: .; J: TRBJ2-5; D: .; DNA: TGTGCCAGCAGCGTTGACACTTCCCAAGAGACCCAGTACTTC; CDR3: CASSVDTSQETQYF
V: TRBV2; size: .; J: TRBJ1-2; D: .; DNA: TGTGCCATCCTTCGGTCAGGCAGTATGAGCTATGGCTACACCTTC; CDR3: CAILRSGSMSYGYTF
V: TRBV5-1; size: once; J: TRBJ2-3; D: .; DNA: TGCGCCAGCATAGAGGAGGCCGGGGCAGATACGCAGTATTTT; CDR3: CASIEEAGADTQYF
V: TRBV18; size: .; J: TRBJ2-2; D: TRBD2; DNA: TGTGCCAGCTCACCTTACCAACTAGCGGGAGTAACCGGGGAGCTGTTTTTT; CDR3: CASSPYQLAGVTGELFF
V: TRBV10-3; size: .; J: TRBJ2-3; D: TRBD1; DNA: TGTGCCACCGACAACAGGGGCCCCGCAGATACGCAGTATTTT; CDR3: CATDNRGPADTQYF